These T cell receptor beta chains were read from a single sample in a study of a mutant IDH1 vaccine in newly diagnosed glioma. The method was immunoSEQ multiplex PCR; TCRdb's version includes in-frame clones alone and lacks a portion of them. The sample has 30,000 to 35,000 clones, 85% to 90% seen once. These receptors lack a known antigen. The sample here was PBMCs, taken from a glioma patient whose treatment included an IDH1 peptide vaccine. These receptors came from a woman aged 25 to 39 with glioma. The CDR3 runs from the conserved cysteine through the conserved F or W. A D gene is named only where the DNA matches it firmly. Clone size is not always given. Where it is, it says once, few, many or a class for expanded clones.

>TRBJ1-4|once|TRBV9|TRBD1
TGTGCCAGCAGCGTAGGTTCAGGACAGGGAGGTGAAAAACTGTTTTTT
CASSVGSGQGGEKLFF
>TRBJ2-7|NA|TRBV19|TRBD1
TGTGCCAGTAGTGCCCGGACAGGGGGAGGCGAGCAGTACTTC
CASSARTGGGEQYF
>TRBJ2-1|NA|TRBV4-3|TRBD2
TGCGCCAGCAGCCAAGAAGGGACTAGCGCCTACAATGAGCAGTTCTTC
CASSQEGTSAYNEQFF
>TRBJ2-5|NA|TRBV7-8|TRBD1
TGTGCCAGCAGCGAACCGAACAGGGGGCGCGGAGAGACCCAGTACTTC
CASSEPNRGRGETQYF
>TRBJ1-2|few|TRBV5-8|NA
TGTGCCAGCAGCTTCGGCAATAACTATGGCTACACCTTC
CASSFGNNYGYTF
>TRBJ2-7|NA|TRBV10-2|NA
TGCGCCAGCAGTGATGTTCGGGGGATGGGGTTTTACGAGCAGTACTTC
CASSDVRGMGFYEQYF
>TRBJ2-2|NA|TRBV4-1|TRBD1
TGCGCCAGCAGGGACAGGGAAACCGGGGAGCTGTTTTTT
CASRDRETGELFF
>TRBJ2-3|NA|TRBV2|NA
TGTGCCAGCACCGATCCACGGGTCACAGGGTCTAGCACAGATACGCAGTATTTT
CASTDPRVTGSSTDTQYF
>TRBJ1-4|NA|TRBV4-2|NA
TGTGCCAGCAGCCAAGGTGCAACTAATGAAAAACTGTTTTTT
CASSQGATNEKLFF
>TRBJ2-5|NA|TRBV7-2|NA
TGTGCCAGCAGCTCCCCGAGGGGGCAAGAGACCCAGTACTTC
CASSSPRGQETQYF
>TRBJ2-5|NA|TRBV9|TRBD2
TGTGCCAGCACCGTCGGACTAGCGGGGGGAGAGACCCAGTACTTC
CASTVGLAGGETQYF
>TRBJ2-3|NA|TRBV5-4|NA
TGTGCCAGCAGCTTGCCAAGAGATACGCAGTATTTT
CASSLPRDTQYF
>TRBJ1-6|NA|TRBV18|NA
TGTGCCAGCTCACCACGAGGGGGGCCTCGGGGTAATTCACCCCTCCACTTT
CASSPRGGPRGNSPLHF
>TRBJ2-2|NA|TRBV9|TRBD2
TGTGCCAGCAGCGCCACTAGCGGGGGGACCGGGGAGCTGTTTTTT
CASSATSGGTGELFF
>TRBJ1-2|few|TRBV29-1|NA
TGCAGCGTTGGGGAGAGCTATGGCTACACCTTC
CSVGESYGYTF
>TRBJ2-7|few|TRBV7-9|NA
TGTGCCAGCAGCTCCAGGACTGACACGGGCGAGCAGTACTTC
CASSSRTDTGEQYF
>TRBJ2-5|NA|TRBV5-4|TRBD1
TGTGCCAGCAGCTCCAGGGGGCTGGGGGAGACCCAGTACTTC
CASSSRGLGETQYF
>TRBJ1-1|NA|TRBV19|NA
TGTGCCAGTAACCCGAGACCCGGGACAACAAACACTGAAGCTTTCTTT
CASNPRPGTTNTEAFF
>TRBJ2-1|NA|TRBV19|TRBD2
TGTGCCAGTACTAGCGGGGTCAATGAGCAGTTCTTC
CASTSGVNEQFF
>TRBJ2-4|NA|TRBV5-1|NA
TGCGCCAGCAGCTTGGGGGTAGGCGGAAACATTCAGTACTTC
CASSLGVGGNIQYF
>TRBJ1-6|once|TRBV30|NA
TGTGCCTGCAGGGGTCCCTCCTCACCCCTCCACTTT
CACRGPSSPLHF
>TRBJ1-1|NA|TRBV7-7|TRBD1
TGTGCTAGCAGCCACGACAGGGGAGGTGAAGCTTTCTTT
CASSHDRGGEAFF
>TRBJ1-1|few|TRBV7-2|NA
TGTGCCAGCAGCTTTAGTCGCCGCAAAGAGGACCCGACCACTGAAGCTTTCTTT
CASSFSRRKEDPTTEAFF
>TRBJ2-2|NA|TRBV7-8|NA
TGTGCCAGCAGCTTAGTAGGCGGTGGAGTGGGCGGGGAGCTGTTTTTT
CASSLVGGGVGGELFF
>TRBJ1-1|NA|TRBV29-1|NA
TGCAGTGTGGGGCCAGGAGCTTTCTTT
CSVGPGAFF
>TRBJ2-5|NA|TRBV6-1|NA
TGTGCCAGCACCCTCATAGAGACCCAGTACTTC
CASTLIETQYF
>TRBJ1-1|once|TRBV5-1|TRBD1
TGCGCCAGCAGCCTAGGGACAGACACTGAAGCTTTCTTT
CASSLGTDTEAFF
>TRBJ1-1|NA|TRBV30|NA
TGTGCCTGGATGCCCCAGAACACTGAAGCTTTCTTT
CAWMPQNTEAFF
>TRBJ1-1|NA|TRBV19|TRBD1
TGTGCCAGTAGTTCCGGGACAGGGGTTACTGAAGCTTTCTTT
CASSSGTGVTEAFF
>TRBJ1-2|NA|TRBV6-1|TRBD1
TGTGCCAGCAGTGGCGACAGGGGTGGCTATGGCTACACCTTC
CASSGDRGGYGYTF
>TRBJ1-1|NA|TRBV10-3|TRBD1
TGTGCCATCCAGGGGGCCGTGAACACTGAAGCTTTCTTT
CAIQGAVNTEAFF
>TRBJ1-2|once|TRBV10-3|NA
TGTGCCATCAGTGAGTCTTATGGCTACACCTTC
CAISESYGYTF
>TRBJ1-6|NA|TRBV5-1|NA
TGCGCCAGCAGCTTGGCCGTGCCGGATTATAATTCACCCCTCCACTTT
CASSLAVPDYNSPLHF
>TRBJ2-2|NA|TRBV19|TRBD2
TGTGCCAGTAGTATAGCTAGCGGGGGGATCGGGGAGCTGTTTTTT
CASSIASGGIGELFF
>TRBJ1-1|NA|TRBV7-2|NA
TGTGCCAGCAGCGAGACAAGGAACACTGAAGCTTTCTTT
CASSETRNTEAFF
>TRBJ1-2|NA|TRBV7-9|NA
TGTGCCAGCAGCTTAGGGGGGGGGACCTACACCTTC
CASSLGGGTYTF
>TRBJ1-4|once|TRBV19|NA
TGTGCCAGTAGCACCCGTCGTGACGGACCTAATGAAAAACTGTTTTTT
CASSTRRDGPNEKLFF
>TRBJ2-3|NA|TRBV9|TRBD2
TGTGCCAGCCAATCGGGGGGAAGGGCAGATACGCAGTATTTT
CASQSGGRADTQYF
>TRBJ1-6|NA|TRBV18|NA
TGTGCCAGCTCACCTCAAAATTCACCCCTCCACTTT
CASSPQNSPLHF
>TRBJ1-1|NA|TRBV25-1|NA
TGTGCCAGCAGTGATGCGAGGGTCGGAGTCACTGAAGCTTTCTTT
CASSDARVGVTEAFF
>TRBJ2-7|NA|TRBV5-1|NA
TGCGCCAGCAGCTCCGTCCAGGGAGCCTCCTACGAGCAGTACTTC
CASSSVQGASYEQYF
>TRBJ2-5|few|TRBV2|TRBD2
TGTGCCAGCAGTCCGTATGGCGGGGGGGCCGCCCAAGAGACCCAGTACTTC
CASSPYGGGAAQETQYF
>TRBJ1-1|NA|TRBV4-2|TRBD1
TGTGCCAGCAGCCAAGACCAGGGGGCGGCTATGAACACTGAAGCTTTCTTT
CASSQDQGAAMNTEAFF
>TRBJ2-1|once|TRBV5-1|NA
TGCGCCAGCAGCGCGCGACAAGAAGGGTACAATGAGCAGTTCTTC
CASSARQEGYNEQFF
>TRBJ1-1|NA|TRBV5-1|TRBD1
TGCGCCAGCAGCTTGGGGGACAGTACCGCTGAAGCTTTCTTT
CASSLGDSTAEAFF
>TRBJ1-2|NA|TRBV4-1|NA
TGCGCCAGCAGCCAACCCGGGCGACAGAACCTCTATGGCTACACCTTC
CASSQPGRQNLYGYTF
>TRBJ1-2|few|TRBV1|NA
TGCACCAGCAGCCCCCTAGGACAGGACTTTCCGTATGGCTACACCTTC
CTSSPLGQDFPYGYTF
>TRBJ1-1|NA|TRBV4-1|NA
TGCGCCAGCAGACTCAGACAGTTGAACACTGAAGCTTTCTTT
CASRLRQLNTEAFF
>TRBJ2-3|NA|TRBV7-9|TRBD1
TGTGCCAGCAGTCCACAGGGGGCAAGCGCAGATACGCAGTATTTT
CASSPQGASADTQYF
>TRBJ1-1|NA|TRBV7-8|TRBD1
TGTGCCAGCAGCCTAAGACAGGGAACTGAAGCTTTCTTT
CASSLRQGTEAFF
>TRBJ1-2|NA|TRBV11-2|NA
TGTGCCAGCAGCTTAGACAGGGTGGCCTCCGGGTATGGCTACACCTTC
CASSLDRVASGYGYTF
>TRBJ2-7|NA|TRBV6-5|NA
TGTGCCAGCAGTTACTCTGGCAGAATCTACGAGCAGTACTTC
CASSYSGRIYEQYF
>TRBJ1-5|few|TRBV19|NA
TGTGCCAGTAGTATTGGGAGTCAGCCCCAGCATTTT
CASSIGSQPQHF
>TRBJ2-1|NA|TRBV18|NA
TGTGCCAGCTCACCTAAGGATGAGCAGTTCTTC
CASSPKDEQFF
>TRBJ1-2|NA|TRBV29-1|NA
TGCAGCGCCGATGGGGACGACCAAGGCTACACCTTC
CSADGDDQGYTF
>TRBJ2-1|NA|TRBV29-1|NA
TGCAGCGGCGGCTTTGGGGCGGGCAATGAGCAGTTCTTC
CSGGFGAGNEQFF
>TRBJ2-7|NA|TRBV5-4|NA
TGTGCCAGCAGCTTGGAACAGGGATCCTACGAGCAGTACTTC
CASSLEQGSYEQYF
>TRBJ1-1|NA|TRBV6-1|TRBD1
TGTGCCGTAACGACAGGGAAGCAACTGAACACTGAAGCTTTCTTT
CAVTTGKQLNTEAFF